This is a list of T cell receptor beta chains from one sample in a study of cytomegalovirus exposure and HLA in healthy donors. Sequencing used immunoSEQ multiplex PCR; TCRdb keeps in-frame clones, though not all of them. Found here are approximately 110,000 clones, roughly 15% of them singletons; the top ten hold more than 0.8%. The sequenced sample consisted of PBMCs. Receptors originate from a female donor in good health and CMV-seronegative. Both conserved end residues are part of each CDR3.

V gene: TRBV27; CDR3 protein: CASSSRTGNSPLHF
V gene: TRBV4-3; CDR3 protein: CASSQEARSYNSPLHF
V gene: TRBV4-3; CDR3 protein: CASSQGGQGAGYYGYTF
V gene: TRBV5-1; CDR3 protein: CASTPFRDSISEAFF
V gene: TRBV29-1; CDR3 protein: CSVKGEGEKLFF
V gene: TRBV13; CDR3 protein: CASSPPGTREETQYF
V gene: TRBV6-5; CDR3 protein: CASSYGQFNEKLFF
V gene: TRBV7-9; CDR3 protein: CASSPGQGGSYEQYF
V gene: TRBV7-8; CDR3 protein: CASSFRLEGSTDTQYF
V gene: TRBV7-9; CDR3 protein: CASSSAGAGNTIYF
V gene: TRBV5-6; CDR3 protein: CASSLGSAGEYGYTF
V gene: TRBV5-1; CDR3 protein: CASSLAGDGTEAFF
V gene: TRBV30; CDR3 protein: CAWSVLGQGGRYTF
V gene: TRBV5-6; CDR3 protein: CASSLEVGGRSNTEAFF
V gene: TRBV30; CDR3 protein: CASKDRGLENSPLHF
V gene: TRBV9; CDR3 protein: CASSVDGLAVNTGELFF
V gene: TRBV7-2; CDR3 protein: CASSKDRGSYEQYF
V gene: TRBV4-2; CDR3 protein: CASSQGLATDTQYF
V gene: TRBV7-6; CDR3 protein: CASSQSSGRGDTQYF
V gene: TRBV4-3; CDR3 protein: CASSQDNREGRALSSYEQYF
V gene: TRBV9; CDR3 protein: CASSGPYTSGSYEQYF
V gene: TRBV18; CDR3 protein: CASSLGSQSYNSPLHF
V gene: TRBV6-5; CDR3 protein: CASSYSAGFSKAQYF
V gene: TRBV5-6; CDR3 protein: CASSWQGEVYAEEKLFF
V gene: TRBV28; CDR3 protein: CASSLGSYTEAFF
V gene: TRBV27; CDR3 protein: CASSLNRRDGYGYTF
V gene: TRBV11-2; CDR3 protein: CASSSGTSGYYNEQFF
V gene: TRBV9; CDR3 protein: CASSPGGSGVTDTQYF
V gene: TRBV4-1; CDR3 protein: CASSQTFRGVETQYF
V gene: TRBV7-3; CDR3 protein: CASSLTVAGVRNEQFF
V gene: TRBV5-1; CDR3 protein: CASSFPGVGGANVLTF
V gene: TRBV18; CDR3 protein: CASSPPNGQGAGNTIYF
V gene: TRBV4-3; CDR3 protein: CASSQTFGGPTEAFF
V gene: TRBV27; CDR3 protein: CASRATGLNTIYF
V gene: TRBV4-1; CDR3 protein: CASSQDLVVYETQYF
V gene: TRBV7-8; CDR3 protein: CASSLEEGYEQYF
V gene: TRBV30; CDR3 protein: CAWSQFRISYEQYF
V gene: TRBV9; CDR3 protein: CASTRGDGYTF
V gene: TRBV27; CDR3 protein: CASRVAGGLSYNEQFF
V gene: TRBV2; CDR3 protein: CASSETGGPYEQYF
V gene: TRBV30; CDR3 protein: CAWSVLGRNYGYTF
V gene: TRBV21-1; CDR3 protein: CASWRREGNQPQHF
V gene: TRBV5-1; CDR3 protein: CASSSPGQGDTQYF
V gene: TRBV10-3; CDR3 protein: CATAPLEDTYGYTF
V gene: TRBV6-1; CDR3 protein: CASSESPLYGYTF
V gene: TRBV27; CDR3 protein: CASSQLAGGEQFF
V gene: TRBV18; CDR3 protein: CASSPGQGAGQPQHF
V gene: TRBV6-1; CDR3 protein: CASSEAPGTGAGETQYF
V gene: TRBV5-8; CDR3 protein: CASSFQGLGNQPQHF
V gene: TRBV28; CDR3 protein: CASLTLGTGGYGYTF
V gene: TRBV29-1; CDR3 protein: CSVAAGGRSTEAFF